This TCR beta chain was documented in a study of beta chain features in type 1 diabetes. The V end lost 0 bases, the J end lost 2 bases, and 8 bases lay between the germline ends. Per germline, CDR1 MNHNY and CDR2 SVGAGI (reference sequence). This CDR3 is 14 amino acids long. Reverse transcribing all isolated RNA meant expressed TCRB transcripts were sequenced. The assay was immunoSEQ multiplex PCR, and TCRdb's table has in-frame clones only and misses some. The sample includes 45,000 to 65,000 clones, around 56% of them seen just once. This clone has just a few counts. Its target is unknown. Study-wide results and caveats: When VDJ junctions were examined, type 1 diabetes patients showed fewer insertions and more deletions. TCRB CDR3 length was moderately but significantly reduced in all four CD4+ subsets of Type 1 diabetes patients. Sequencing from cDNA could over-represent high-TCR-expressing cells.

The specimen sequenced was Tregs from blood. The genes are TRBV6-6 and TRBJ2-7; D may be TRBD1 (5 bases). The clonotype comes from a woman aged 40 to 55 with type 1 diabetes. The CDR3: CASSYSRQPYEQYF. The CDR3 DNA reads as TGTGCCAGCAGTTACTCGAGACAGCCCTACGAGCAGTACTTC.